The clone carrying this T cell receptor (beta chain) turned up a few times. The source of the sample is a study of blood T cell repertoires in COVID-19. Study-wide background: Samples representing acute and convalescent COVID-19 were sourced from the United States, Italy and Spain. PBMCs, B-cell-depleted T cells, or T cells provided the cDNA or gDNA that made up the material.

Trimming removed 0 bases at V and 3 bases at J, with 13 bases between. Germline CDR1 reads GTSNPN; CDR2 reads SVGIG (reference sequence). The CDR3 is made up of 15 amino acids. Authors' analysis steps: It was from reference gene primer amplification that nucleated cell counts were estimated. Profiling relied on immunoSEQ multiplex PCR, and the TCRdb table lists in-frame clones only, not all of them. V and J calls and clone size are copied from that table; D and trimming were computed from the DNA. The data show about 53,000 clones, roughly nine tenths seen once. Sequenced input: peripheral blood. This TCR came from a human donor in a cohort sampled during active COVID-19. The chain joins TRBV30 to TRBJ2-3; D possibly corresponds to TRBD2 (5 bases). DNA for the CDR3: TGTGCCTGGAGTGTAAGGGCTAGCATGACAGATACGCAGTATTTT. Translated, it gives CAWSVRASMTDTQYF.